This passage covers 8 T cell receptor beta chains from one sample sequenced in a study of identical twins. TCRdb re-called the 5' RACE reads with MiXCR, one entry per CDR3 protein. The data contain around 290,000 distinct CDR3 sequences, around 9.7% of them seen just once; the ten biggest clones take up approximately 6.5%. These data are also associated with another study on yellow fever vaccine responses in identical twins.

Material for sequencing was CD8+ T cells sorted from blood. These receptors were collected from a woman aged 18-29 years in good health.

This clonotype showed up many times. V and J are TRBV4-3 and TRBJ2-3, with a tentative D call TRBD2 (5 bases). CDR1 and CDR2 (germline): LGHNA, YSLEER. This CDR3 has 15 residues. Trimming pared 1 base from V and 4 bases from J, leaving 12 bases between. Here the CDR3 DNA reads TGCGCCAGCAGCCAAGGAGCGTTGGGAGCAGATACGCAGTATTTT. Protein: CASSQGALGADTQYF.

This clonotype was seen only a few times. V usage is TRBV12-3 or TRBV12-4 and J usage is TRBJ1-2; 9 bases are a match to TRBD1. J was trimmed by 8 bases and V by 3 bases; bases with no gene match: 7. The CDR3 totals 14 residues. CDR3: CASSFETGGNGYTF. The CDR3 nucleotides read TGTGCCAGCAGTTTCGAGACAGGGGGAAACGGCTACACCTTC.

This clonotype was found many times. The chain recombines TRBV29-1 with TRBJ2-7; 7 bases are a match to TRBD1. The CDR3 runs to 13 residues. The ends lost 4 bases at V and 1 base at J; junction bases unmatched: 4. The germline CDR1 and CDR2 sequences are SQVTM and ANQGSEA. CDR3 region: CSVGTGNSYEQYF. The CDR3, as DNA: TGCAGCGTTGGGACAGGTAATTCCTACGAGCAGTACTTC.

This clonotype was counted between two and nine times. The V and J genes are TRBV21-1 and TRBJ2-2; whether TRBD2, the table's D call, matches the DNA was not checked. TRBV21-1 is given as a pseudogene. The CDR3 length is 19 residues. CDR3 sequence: CASSKARLAGGPNTGELFF. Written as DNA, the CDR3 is TGTGCCAGCAGCAAAGCGAGACTAGCGGGGGGGCCGAACACCGGGGAGCTGTTTTTT.

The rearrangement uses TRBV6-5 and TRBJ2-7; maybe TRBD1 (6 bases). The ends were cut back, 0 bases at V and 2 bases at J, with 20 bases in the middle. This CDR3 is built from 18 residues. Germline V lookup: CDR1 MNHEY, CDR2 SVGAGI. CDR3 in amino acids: CASSYSSIGGPLTYEQYF. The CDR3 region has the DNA TGTGCCAGCAGTTACTCGAGTATAGGGGGACCCCTCACCTACGAGCAGTACTTC.

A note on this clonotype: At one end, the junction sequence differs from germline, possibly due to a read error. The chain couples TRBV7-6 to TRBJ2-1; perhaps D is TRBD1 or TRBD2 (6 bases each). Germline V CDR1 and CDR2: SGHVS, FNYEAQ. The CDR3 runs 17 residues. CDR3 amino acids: CASSQGEGGTWYSEQFF. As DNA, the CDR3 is TGTGCCAGCAGCCAAGGGGAAGGGGGGACGTGGTACAGTGAGCAGTTCTTC.

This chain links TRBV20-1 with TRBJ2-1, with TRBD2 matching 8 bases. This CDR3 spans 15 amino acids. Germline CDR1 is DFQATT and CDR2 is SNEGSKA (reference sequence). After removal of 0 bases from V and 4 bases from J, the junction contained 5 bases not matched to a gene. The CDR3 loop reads CSARDLTSGYNEQFF. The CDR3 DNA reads TGCAGTGCTAGAGATCTAACTAGCGGATACAATGAGCAGTTCTTC.

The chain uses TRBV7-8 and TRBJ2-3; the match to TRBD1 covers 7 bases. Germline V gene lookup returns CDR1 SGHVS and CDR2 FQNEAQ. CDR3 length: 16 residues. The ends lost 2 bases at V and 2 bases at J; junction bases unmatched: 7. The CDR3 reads CASSLPQGLNTDTQYF. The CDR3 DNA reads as TGTGCCAGCAGCTTACCACAGGGGCTCAACACAGATACGCAGTATTTT.